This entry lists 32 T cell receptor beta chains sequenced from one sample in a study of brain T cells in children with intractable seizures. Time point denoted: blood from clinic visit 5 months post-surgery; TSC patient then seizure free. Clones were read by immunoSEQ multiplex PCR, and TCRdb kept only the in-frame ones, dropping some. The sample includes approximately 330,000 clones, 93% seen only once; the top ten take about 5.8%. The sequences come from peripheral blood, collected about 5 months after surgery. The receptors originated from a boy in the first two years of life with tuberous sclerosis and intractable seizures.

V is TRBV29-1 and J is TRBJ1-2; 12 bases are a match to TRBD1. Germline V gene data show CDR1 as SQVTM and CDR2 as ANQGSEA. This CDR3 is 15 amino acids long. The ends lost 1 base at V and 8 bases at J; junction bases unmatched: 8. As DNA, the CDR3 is TGCAGCGTTGAAGGCCACCCCGGGACAGGGGGCGGCTACACCTTC. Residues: CSVEGHPGTGGGYTF.

The CDR3 loop is CASSPTDTEAFF. CDR3 nucleotides: TGTGCCAGCAGCCCTACAGACACTGAAGCTTTCTTT. The gene calls are TRBV12-3 or TRBV12-4 and TRBJ1-1; no firm D call. V was trimmed by 6 bases and J by 3 bases, leaving 8 bases between them. The length of the CDR3 is 12 residues.

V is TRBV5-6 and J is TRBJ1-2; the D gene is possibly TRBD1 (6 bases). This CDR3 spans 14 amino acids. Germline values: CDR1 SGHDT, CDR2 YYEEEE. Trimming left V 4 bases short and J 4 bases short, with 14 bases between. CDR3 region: CASSAGAPTYGYTF. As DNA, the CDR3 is TGTGCCAGCAGCGCGGGGGCCCCTACCTATGGCTACACCTTC.

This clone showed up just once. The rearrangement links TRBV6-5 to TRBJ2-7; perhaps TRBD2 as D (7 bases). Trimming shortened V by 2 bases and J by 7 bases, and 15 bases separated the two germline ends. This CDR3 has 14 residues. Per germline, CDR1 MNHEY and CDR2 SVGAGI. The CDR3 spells CASSYRSGRGEQYF. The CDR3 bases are TGTGCCAGCAGTTACAGGTCAGGGAGGGGGGAGCAGTACTTC.

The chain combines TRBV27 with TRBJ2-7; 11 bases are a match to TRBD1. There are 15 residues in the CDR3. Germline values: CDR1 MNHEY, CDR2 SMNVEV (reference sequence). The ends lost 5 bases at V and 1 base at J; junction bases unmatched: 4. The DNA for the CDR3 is TGTGCCAGCAGTGCGGGACAGGGGGTGTCCTACGAGCAGTACTTC. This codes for CASSAGQGVSYEQYF.

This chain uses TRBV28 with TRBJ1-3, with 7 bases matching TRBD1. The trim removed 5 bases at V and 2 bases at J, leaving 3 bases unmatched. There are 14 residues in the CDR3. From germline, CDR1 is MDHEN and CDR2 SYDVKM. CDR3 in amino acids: CASSGDSPGNTIYF. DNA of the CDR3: TGTGCCAGCAGTGGGGACAGTCCTGGAAACACCATATATTTT.

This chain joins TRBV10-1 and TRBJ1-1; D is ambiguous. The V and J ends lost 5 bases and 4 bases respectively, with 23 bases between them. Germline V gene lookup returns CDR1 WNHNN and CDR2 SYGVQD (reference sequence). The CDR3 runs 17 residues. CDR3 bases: TGCGCCAGCAGTAAAGTTTTAGCGGAGTTCGGAGGCACTGAAGCTTTCTTT. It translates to CASSKVLAEFGGTEAFF.

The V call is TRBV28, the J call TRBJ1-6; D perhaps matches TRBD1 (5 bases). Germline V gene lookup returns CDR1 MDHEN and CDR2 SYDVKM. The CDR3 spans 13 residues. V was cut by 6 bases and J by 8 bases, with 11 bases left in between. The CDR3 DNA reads TGTGCCAGCAGATTACGGGGGGATTCACCCCTCCACTTT. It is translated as CASRLRGDSPLHF.

DNA of the CDR3: TGTGCCAGCAGCGACTTGCTAGGCGAGCAGTTCTTC. It yields the protein CASSDLLGEQFF. This chain connects TRBV9 to TRBJ2-1; D ambiguous. The V gene lost 3 bases and the J gene lost 10 bases, with 11 bases spanning the gap. The CDR3 runs 12 residues. CDR1 is SGDLS, CDR2 YYNGEE, per germline.

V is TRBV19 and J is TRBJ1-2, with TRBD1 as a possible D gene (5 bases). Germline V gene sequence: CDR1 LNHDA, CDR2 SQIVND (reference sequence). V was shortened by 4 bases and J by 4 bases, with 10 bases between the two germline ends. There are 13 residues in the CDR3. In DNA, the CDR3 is TGTGCCAGTAGTACCCCTCAGGGCTATGGCTACACCTTC. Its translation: CASSTPQGYGYTF.

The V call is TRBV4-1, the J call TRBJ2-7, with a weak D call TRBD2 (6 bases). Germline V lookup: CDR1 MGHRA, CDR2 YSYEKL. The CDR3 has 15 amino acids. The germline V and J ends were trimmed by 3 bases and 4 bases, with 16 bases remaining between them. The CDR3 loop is CASSHSRDSRYEQYF. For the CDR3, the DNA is TGCGCCAGCAGCCACAGCCGGGACTCCAGGTACGAGCAGTACTTC.

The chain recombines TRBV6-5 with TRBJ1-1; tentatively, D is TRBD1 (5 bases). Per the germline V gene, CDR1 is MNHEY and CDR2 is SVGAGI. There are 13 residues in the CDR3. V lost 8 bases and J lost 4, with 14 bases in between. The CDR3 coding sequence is TGTGCCAGCTCCGTGGGGGAGACCACTGAAGCTTTCTTT. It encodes CASSVGETTEAFF.

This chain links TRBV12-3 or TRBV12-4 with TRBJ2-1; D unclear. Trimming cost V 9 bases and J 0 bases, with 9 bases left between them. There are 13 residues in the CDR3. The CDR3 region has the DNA TGTGCCAGTAAACAAGGCTCCTACAATGAGCAGTTCTTC. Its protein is CASKQGSYNEQFF.

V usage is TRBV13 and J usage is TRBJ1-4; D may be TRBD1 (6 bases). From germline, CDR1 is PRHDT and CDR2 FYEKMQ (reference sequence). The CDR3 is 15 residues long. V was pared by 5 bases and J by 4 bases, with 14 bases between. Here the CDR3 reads CASSPQTGFNEKLFF. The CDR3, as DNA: TGTGCCAGCAGCCCTCAGACAGGCTTTAATGAAAAACTGTTTTTT.

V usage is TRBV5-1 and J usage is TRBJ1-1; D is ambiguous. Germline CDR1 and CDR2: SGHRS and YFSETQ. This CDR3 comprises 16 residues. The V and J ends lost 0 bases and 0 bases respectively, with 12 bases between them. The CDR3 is CASSLVAGSMNTEAFF. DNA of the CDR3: TGCGCCAGCAGCTTGGTGGCAGGTTCAATGAACACTGAAGCTTTCTTT.

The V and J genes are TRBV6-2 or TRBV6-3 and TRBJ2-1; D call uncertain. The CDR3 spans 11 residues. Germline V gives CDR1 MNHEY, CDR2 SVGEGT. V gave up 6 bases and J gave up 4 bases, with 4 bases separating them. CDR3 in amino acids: CASSRYNEQFF. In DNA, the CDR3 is TGTGCCAGCAGCCGTTACAATGAGCAGTTCTTC.

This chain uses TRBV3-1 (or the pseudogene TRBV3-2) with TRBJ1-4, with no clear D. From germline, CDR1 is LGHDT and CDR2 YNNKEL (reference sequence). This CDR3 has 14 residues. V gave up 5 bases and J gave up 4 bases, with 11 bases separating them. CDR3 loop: CASSRIHFNEKLFF. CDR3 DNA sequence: TGTGCCAGCAGCAGGATTCACTTTAATGAAAAACTGTTTTTT.

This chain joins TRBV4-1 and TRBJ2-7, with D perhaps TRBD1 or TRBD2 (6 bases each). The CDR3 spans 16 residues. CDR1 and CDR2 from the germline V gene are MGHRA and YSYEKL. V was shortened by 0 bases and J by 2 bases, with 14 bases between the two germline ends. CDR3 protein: CASSQEGGQLAYEQYF. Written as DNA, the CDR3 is TGCGCCAGCAGCCAAGAGGGGGGACAATTGGCCTACGAGCAGTACTTC.

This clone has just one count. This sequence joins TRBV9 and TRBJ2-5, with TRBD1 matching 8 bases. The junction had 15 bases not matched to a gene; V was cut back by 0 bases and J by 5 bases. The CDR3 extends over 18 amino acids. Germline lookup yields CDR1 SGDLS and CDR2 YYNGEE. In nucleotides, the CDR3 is TGTGCCAGCAGCGTAGGCCAACTCCACGGACAGGGTCCCGAGACCCAGTACTTC. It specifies CASSVGQLHGQGPETQYF.

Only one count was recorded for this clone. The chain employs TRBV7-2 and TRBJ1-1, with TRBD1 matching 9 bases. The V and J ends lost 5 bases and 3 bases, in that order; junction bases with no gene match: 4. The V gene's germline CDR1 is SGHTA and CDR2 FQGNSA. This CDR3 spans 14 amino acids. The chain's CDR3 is CASSPQGAHTEAFF. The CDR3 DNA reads TGTGCCAGCAGCCCACAGGGGGCGCACACTGAAGCTTTCTTT.

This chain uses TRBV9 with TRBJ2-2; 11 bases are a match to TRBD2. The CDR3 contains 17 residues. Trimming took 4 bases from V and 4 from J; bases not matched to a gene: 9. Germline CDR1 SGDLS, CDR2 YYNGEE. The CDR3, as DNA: TGTGCCAGCAGCCGCGGACTAGCGGGTGCATCCACCGGGGAGCTGTTTTTT. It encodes CASSRGLAGASTGELFF. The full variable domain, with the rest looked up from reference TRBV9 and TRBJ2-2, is DSGVTQTPKHLITATGQRVTLRCSPRSGDLSVYWYQQSLDQGLQFLIQYYNGEERAKGNILERFSAQQFPDLHSELNLSSLELGDSALYFCASSRGLAGASTGELFFGEGSRLTVL.

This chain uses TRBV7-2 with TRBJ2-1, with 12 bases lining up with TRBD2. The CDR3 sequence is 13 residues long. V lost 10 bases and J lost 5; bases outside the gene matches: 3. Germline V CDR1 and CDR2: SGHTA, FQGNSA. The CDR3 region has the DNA TGTGCCAACAGACTAGCGGGAGACAATGAGCAGTTCTTC. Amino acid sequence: CANRLAGDNEQFF.

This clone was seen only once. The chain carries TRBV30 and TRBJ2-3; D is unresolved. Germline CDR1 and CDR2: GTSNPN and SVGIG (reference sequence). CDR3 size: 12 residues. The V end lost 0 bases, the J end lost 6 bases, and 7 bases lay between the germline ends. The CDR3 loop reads CAWSVPLDTQYF. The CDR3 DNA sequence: TGTGCCTGGAGTGTACCTTTGGATACGCAGTATTTT.

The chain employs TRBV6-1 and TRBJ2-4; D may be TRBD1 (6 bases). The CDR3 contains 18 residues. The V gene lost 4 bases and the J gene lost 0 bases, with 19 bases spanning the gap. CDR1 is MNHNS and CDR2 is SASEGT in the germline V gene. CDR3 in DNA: TGTGCCAGCAGTGCTAGTACGTGGGACAAGGTAGCCAAAAACATTCAGTACTTC. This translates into CASSASTWDKVAKNIQYF.

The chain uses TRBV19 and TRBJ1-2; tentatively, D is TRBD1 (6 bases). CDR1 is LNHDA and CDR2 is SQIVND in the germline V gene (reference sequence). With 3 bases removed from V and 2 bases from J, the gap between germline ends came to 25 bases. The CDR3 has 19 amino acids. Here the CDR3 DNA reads TGTGCCAGTAGTATTTCGATCGGTCCACAGGGATGGGTGAACTATGGCTACACCTTC. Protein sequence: CASSISIGPQGWVNYGYTF.

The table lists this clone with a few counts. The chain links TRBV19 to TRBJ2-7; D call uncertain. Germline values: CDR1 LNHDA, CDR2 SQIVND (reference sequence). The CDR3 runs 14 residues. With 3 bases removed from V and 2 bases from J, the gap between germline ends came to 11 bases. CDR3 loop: CASSISLAPYEQYF. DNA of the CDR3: TGTGCCAGTAGTATCTCCCTGGCCCCCTACGAGCAGTACTTC.

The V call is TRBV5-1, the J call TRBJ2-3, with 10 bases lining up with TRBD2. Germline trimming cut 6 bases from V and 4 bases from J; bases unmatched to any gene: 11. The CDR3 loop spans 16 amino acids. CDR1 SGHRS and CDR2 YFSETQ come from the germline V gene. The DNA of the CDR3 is TGCGCCAGCACCCCCCTAGCGGGAGCTAAGGCAGATACGCAGTATTTT. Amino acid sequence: CASTPLAGAKADTQYF. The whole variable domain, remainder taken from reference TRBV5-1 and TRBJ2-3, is KAGVTQTPRYLIKTRGQQVTLSCSPISGHRSVSWYQQTPGQGLQFLFEYFSETQRNKGNFPGRFSGRQFSNSRSEMNVSTLELGDSALYLCASTPLAGAKADTQYFGPGTRLTVL.

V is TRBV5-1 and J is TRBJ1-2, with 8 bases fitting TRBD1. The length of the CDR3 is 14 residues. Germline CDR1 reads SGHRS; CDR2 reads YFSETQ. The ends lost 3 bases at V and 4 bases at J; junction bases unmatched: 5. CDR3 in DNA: TGCGCCAGCAGCTCAGGGGGCGACGCCTATGGCTACACCTTC. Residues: CASSSGGDAYGYTF.

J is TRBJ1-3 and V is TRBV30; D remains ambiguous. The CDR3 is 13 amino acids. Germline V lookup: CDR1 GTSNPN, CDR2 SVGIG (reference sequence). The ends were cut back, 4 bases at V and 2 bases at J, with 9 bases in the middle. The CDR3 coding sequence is TGTGCCTGGAAACGAAGGACTGGAAACACCATATATTTT. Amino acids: CAWKRRTGNTIYF. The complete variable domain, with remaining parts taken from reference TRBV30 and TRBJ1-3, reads SQTIHQWPATLVQPVGSPLSLECTVEGTSNPNLYWYRQAAGRGLQLLFYSVGIGQISSEVPQNLSASRPQDRQFILSSKKLLLSDSGFYLCAWKRRTGNTIYFGEGSWLTVV.

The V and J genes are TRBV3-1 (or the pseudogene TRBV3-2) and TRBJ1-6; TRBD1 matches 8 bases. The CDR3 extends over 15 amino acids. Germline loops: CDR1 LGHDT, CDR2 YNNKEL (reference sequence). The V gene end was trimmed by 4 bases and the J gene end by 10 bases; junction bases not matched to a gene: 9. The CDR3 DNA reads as TGTGCCAGCAGCCTCGGACAGGGCGTGAGGTCACCCCTCCACTTT. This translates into CASSLGQGVRSPLHF.

As DNA, the CDR3 is TGTGCCACCAGCAGCGGGGTTTCCGAGCAGTACTTC. Residues: CATSSGVSEQYF. The rearrangement joins TRBV15 to TRBJ2-7, with D possibly matching TRBD2 (5 bases). Trimming left V 3 bases short and J 6 bases short, with 9 bases between. The germline V gene has CDR1 LNHNV and CDR2 YYDKDF (reference sequence). The CDR3 consists of 12 residues.

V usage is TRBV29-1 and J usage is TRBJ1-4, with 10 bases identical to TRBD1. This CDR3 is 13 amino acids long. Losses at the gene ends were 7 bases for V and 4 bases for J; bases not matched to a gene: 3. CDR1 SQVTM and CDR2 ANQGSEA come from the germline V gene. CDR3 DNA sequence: TGCAGCGAGGGGGACAGGGGTAATGAAAAACTGTTTTTT. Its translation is CSEGDRGNEKLFF.